The clone carrying this T cell receptor (beta chain) was picked up a small number of times. Its antigen is as yet unknown. V shed 2 bases and J shed 0 bases, with 11 bases lying between them. Germline CDR1 and CDR2: MNHEY and SVGEGT. There are 15 residues in the CDR3. TCRdb recomputed calls from the PCR reads with MiXCR, one row per CDR3 protein. The sample contains 70,000 to 95,000 distinct CDR3 sequences, 15% to 20% of which appear only once. This sample was taken from a study of molecular identifiers for immune sequencing clone quantification. Study-level points and caveats: Under 1% of molecules in naive cells, but over 99% of effector molecules, belonged to clones above 20 RNA copies.

This TCR came from a human donor in good health. Some libraries in this study had Jurkat cell RNA spiked in. This chain joins TRBV6-2 or TRBV6-3 and TRBJ2-7; D gene ambiguous. The sample comprised naive CD8+ T cells from blood, with Jurkat cell RNA spiked in. Subset indicated: FACS-sorted CD8+CD4-CCR7+CD45RA+ naive T cells. The CDR3 sequence: CASSYQGRYSYEQYF. The CDR3 bases are TGTGCCAGCAGTTACCAAGGACGGTACTCCTACGAGCAGTACTTC.